This T cell receptor beta chain emerged from a study of chemoradiotherapy in HPV16-positive cancers. CDR3 size: 16 residues. CDR1 is SGHVS and CDR2 is FNYEAQ in the germline V gene. The ends were cut back, 1 base at V and 4 bases at J, with 16 bases in the middle. Study-wide findings and caveats: Candidate HPV-specific clones and E7-related TCR motifs grew in tumor during treatment.

Repeated repertoire sampling spanned the course of chemoradiotherapy. TCRdb's table, derived via immunoSEQ multiplex PCR, lists solely in-frame clones and lacks some. The profile covers some 11,000 clones, with 72% appearing a single time and roughly 8.3% taken by the ten largest. As regards this clone: Its cognate antigen is unknown.

The sequence came from a human donor with HPV-associated anogenital cancer. Sample collection was performed from a patient who underwent chemoradiotherapy. The chain uses TRBV7-6 and TRBJ1-1; D gene unclear. The CDR3 DNA is TGTGCCAGCAGCTTAGTGGATCCGGGATCTGGCACTGAAGCTTTCTTT. It translates to CASSLVDPGSGTEAFF.